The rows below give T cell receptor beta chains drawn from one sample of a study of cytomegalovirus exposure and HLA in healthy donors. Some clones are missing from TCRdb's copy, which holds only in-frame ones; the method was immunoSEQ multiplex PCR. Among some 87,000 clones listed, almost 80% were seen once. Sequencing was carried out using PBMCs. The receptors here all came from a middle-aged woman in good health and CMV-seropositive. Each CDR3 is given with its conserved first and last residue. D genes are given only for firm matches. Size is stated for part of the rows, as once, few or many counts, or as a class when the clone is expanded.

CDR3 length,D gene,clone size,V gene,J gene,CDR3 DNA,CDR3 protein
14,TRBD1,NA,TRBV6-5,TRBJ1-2,TGTGCCAGCACGCGGACAGGTTCTCACTATGGCTACACCTTC,CASTRTGSHYGYTF
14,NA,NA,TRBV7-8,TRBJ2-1,TGTGCCAGCAGCTTAAACAGGATAAACAATGAGCAGTTCTTC,CASSLNRINNEQFF
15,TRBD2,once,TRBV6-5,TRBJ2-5,TGTGCCAGCAGTTCCGAAGCGGGGGGGCCACAGACCCAGTACTTC,CASSSEAGGPQTQYF
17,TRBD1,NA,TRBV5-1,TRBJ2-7,TGCGCCAGCAGCTTGGGGTCGGGACAGGGAAGCTCCTACGAGCAGTACTTC,CASSLGSGQGSSYEQYF
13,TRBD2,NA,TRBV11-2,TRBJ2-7,TGTGCCAGCAGCGTAGCGGGAACCTACGAGCAGTACTTC,CASSVAGTYEQYF
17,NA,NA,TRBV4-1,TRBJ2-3,TGCGCCAGCAGCCAAGAATGGGGGGGGGCTTTTACAGATACGCAGTATTTT,CASSQEWGGAFTDTQYF
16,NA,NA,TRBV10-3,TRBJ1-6,TGTGCCACTCGGACAGTTTTAAGCTCCTATAATTCACCCCTCCACTTT,CATRTVLSSYNSPLHF
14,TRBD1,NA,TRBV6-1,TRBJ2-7,TGTGCCAGCAGACGAGGGACAGGGGTTTACGAGCAGTACTTC,CASRRGTGVYEQYF
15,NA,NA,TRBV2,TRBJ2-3,TGTGCCAGCAGTGGGGGCCGAGGCCTTACAGATACGCAGTATTTT,CASSGGRGLTDTQYF
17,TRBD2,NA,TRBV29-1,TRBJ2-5,TGCAGCGTTGAAGATCGGAGAACTAGCGGGACACAAGAGACCCAGTACTTC,CSVEDRRTSGTQETQYF